This T cell receptor (beta chain) derives from a study of cytomegalovirus exposure and HLA in healthy donors. General study results and limits: An Asian-associated ancestry cluster reportedly showed fewer N-insertions than the approximately 700-donor mean in a later analysis. According to an earlier analysis, most TCR beta V segments yielded productive rearrangements about 90% or about 30% of the time.

A note on this clone: Antigen: not known.

The study ran its PCR with 60 Vbeta and 13 Jbeta primers. Generated by immunoSEQ multiplex PCR, the TCRdb table keeps only in-frame clones and is missing some. The specimen's table records 30,000 to 40,000 clones. V dropped 0 bases and J dropped 5; count of bases not matched to a gene: 10. The CDR3 length is 16 residues. Germline V gene sequence: CDR1 MNHEY, CDR2 SVGAGI. The sequence was obtained from a woman in her thirties or forties in good health and CMV-seropositive. The rearrangement uses TRBV6-5 and TRBJ2-7; 7 bases match TRBD1. Sequenced input: PBMCs. The CDR3 here is CASSYSFVTGSNEQYF. In DNA, the CDR3 is TGTGCCAGCAGTTACTCCTTTGTGACAGGGTCCAACGAGCAGTACTTC.